Below, 5 T cell receptor beta chains from the same sample are listed, as sequenced in a study of shared T cell receptors in the human thymus. Repertoires were generated with immunoSEQ multiplex PCR, while TCRdb's copy carries only in-frame clones and drops some. The sample consists of about 660,000 clones, 88% of them appearing once. The same data also went into a second study, on human thymus T cells.

Specimen: thymocytes. Every receptor here comes from a boy under three years old with a congenital heart defect.

The V call is TRBV14, the J call TRBJ2-7; 7 bases align to TRBD2. Unmatched junction bases numbered 5, after V lost 0 bases and J lost 0 bases. The CDR3 contains 16 residues. Germline CDR1 SGHDN, CDR2 FVKESK. CDR3 nucleotides: TGTGCCAGCAGCCAAGATCGGCTAGCGGTCTCCTACGAGCAGTACTTC. Its protein is CASSQDRLAVSYEQYF.

This chain links TRBV28 with TRBJ1-4; a weak D match, TRBD1 (5 bases). Germline CDR1 reads MDHEN; CDR2 reads SYDVKM. With 6 bases removed from V and 7 bases from J, the gap between germline ends came to 18 bases. The CDR3 runs to 15 residues. The CDR3 sequence is CASSDRGAEGEKLFF. The CDR3 DNA sequence: TGTGCCAGCAGCGACCGAGGGGCGGAGGGTGAAAAACTGTTTTTT.

The chain recombines TRBV7-9 with TRBJ1-2, with D perhaps matching TRBD1 (6 bases). The V gene's germline CDR1 is SEHNR and CDR2 FQNEAQ (reference sequence). V lost 2 bases and J 5 bases, leaving 15 bases between the germline ends. CDR3 length: 15 residues. CDR3 nucleotide sequence: TGTGCCAGCAGCTTAAAAGGCAGGGGATGGTATGGCTACACCTTC. Translation gives CASSLKGRGWYGYTF.

The V gene is TRBV18, the J gene TRBJ1-1; tentatively, D is TRBD1 (5 bases). There are 17 residues in the CDR3. Per germline, CDR1 KGHSH and CDR2 LQKENI. Trimming stripped 1 base from V and 1 base from J, with 16 bases between. CDR3 in DNA: TGTGCCAGCTCACCACGGGACTCAACCAACGGGAACACTGAAGCTTTCTTT. Amino acid sequence: CASSPRDSTNGNTEAFF.

In its sample, this clone was seen a few times. CDR3 sequence: CASGPSPGQWEPTNEKLFF. CDR3 DNA sequence: TGTGCTAGTGGTCCAAGCCCGGGACAGTGGGAACCAACTAATGAAAAACTGTTTTTT. The rearrangement joins TRBV12-5 to TRBJ1-4; 7 bases line up with TRBD1. The V gene's germline CDR1 is LGHNT and CDR2 FRNRAP. Trimming took 5 bases from V and 0 from J; bases not matched to a gene: 15. The CDR3 loop spans 19 amino acids.